This passage covers 29 T cell receptor beta chains from one sample sequenced in a study of blood T cell repertoires in COVID-19. Sequencing was performed with immunoSEQ multiplex PCR; in TCRdb, only in-frame clones are kept and a portion is missing. The table records 390,000 or so clones, 75% to 90% of them present only once. The sample was PBMCs or T cells enriched from blood (not recorded which). All receptors derive from a man aged 18 to 29 who had recovered from COVID-19.

This clone was recorded a few times. This chain joins TRBV4-3 and TRBJ2-1; D gene ambiguous. This CDR3 has 14 residues. Trimming pared 4 bases from V and 1 base from J, leaving 8 bases between. Germline lookup yields CDR1 LGHNA and CDR2 YSLEER. CDR3 coding DNA: TGCGCCAGCAGCCGAGAATTATCCTACAATGAGCAGTTCTTC. Amino acids: CASSRELSYNEQFF.

The V and J genes are TRBV4-1 and TRBJ1-2; TRBD1 matches 8 bases. The CDR3 covers 15 residues. V shed 4 bases and J 3 bases; nucleotides not matched to a gene: 7. Germline assignment: CDR1 MGHRA and CDR2 YSYEKL. Here the CDR3 reads CASSPWTGRYYGYTF. The CDR3 DNA follows: TGCGCCAGCAGCCCTTGGACAGGGAGGTACTATGGCTACACCTTC.

The chain recombines TRBV6-2 or TRBV6-3 with TRBJ2-5, with D possibly being TRBD2 (6 bases). Germline V gene sequence: CDR1 MNHEY, CDR2 SVGEGT. The CDR3 is 15 amino acids. Trimming shortened V by 4 bases and J by 5 bases, and 17 bases separated the two germline ends. In nucleotides, the CDR3 is TGTGCCAGCAGTTCCCCCCGGGAGTGGGGGGAGACCCAGTACTTC. Translated: CASSSPREWGETQYF.

The chain joins TRBV29-1 to TRBJ2-3, with 7 bases identical to TRBD2. Germline lookup yields CDR1 SQVTM and CDR2 ANQGSEA. With V trimmed by 6 bases and J by 2 bases, 5 bases remained unmatched. This CDR3 is 13 amino acids long. The CDR3 nucleotides read TGCAGCGTCTCTAGCGGTACCACAGATACGCAGTATTTT. It yields the protein CSVSSGTTDTQYF.

This chain connects TRBV18 to TRBJ2-2; no definite D call. The germline CDR1 and CDR2 sequences are KGHSH and LQKENI. The CDR3 runs to 15 residues. V shed 2 bases and J shed 2 bases, with 9 bases lying between them. CDR3 sequence reads: CASSPVAGNTGELFF. Here the CDR3 DNA reads TGTGCCAGCTCACCAGTCGCAGGAAACACCGGGGAGCTGTTTTTT.

The V call is TRBV4-3, the J call TRBJ2-7; 8 positions agree with TRBD1. After removal of 0 bases from V and 6 bases from J, the junction contained 7 bases not matched to a gene. Germline values: CDR1 LGHNA, CDR2 YSLEER. The CDR3 has 15 residues. CDR3 DNA: TGCGCCAGCAGCCAAGAGGGGCCAGGGGGCTTCGAGCAGTACTTC. It translates to CASSQEGPGGFEQYF.

This chain joins TRBV19 and TRBJ1-1, with D uncertain. V was cut by 8 bases and J by 0 bases, with 13 bases left in between. The germline V gene has CDR1 LNHDA and CDR2 SQIVND (reference sequence). There are 14 residues in the CDR3. CDR3 coding DNA: TGTGCCAGTCCTTCGGCGGAAATGAACACTGAAGCTTTCTTT. It codes for CASPSAEMNTEAFF.

The rearrangement joins TRBV4-1 to TRBJ2-1, with TRBD2 matching 9 bases. Germline V gives CDR1 MGHRA, CDR2 YSYEKL. J gave up 8 bases and V 3 bases, and 14 bases lay outside the gene matches. CDR3 size: 17 residues. This CDR3 reads CASSHHSGRGGIHEQFF. The CDR3 DNA follows: TGCGCCAGCAGCCACCACTCCGGGCGGGGGGGAATCCATGAGCAGTTCTTC.

The chain employs TRBV2 and TRBJ1-4; TRBD1 matches at 7 bases. The CDR3 covers 13 residues. V gave up 10 bases and J gave up 7 bases; unmatched junction bases: 9. CDR1 is SNHLY and CDR2 is FYNNEI in the germline V gene. The CDR3 region is CAIKWTGSEKLFF. The CDR3 nucleotides are TGTGCCATAAAATGGACAGGCTCTGAAAAACTGTTTTTT.

The rearrangement uses TRBV20-1 and TRBJ1-1, with TRBD1 as a possible D gene (6 bases). The length of the CDR3 is 12 residues. Germline V gene lookup returns CDR1 DFQATT and CDR2 SNEGSKA (reference sequence). Deletions cut 3 bases from V and 3 bases from J, with 8 bases between. The CDR3 bases are TGCAGTGCTAGTAGGACAGACACTGAAGCTTTCTTT. This sequence encodes CSASRTDTEAFF.

V is TRBV3-1 (or the pseudogene TRBV3-2) and J is TRBJ1-4; 7 positions agree with TRBD1. With V trimmed by 1 base and J by 8 bases, 10 bases remained unmatched. The CDR3 covers 16 residues. CDR1 is LGHDT, CDR2 YNNKEL, per germline (reference sequence). CDR3 sequence reads: CASSQARGAAGEKLFF. CDR3 nucleotide sequence: TGTGCCAGCAGCCAAGCCAGGGGGGCCGCGGGGGAAAAACTGTTTTTT.

This chain links TRBV5-4 with TRBJ1-3; 7 positions agree with TRBD1. Germline V CDR1 and CDR2: SGHNT, YYREEE (reference sequence). The CDR3 runs 15 residues. V was clipped by 5 bases and J by 3 bases; unmatched bases: 8. The CDR3 coding sequence is TGTGCCAGCAGGCTTTCCAGGGGGGATGGAAACACCATATATTTT. Amino acids: CASRLSRGDGNTIYF.

Written as DNA, the CDR3 is TGTGCCAGCAGTCCCGGACAGGGGTGGACTGAAGCTTTCTTT. Its protein product is CASSPGQGWTEAFF. This chain connects TRBV6-5 to TRBJ1-1; 9 bases are a match to TRBD1. This CDR3 has 14 amino acids. Germline CDR1 is MNHEY and CDR2 is SVGAGI. V was pared by 5 bases and J by 5 bases, with 6 bases of the junction left unmatched.

The chain joins TRBV12-3 or TRBV12-4 to TRBJ1-3, with D maybe TRBD1 (5 bases). Between the trimmed V and J ends, which lost 0 bases and 7 bases, there was a span of 7 bases. This CDR3 has 13 amino acids. This CDR3 reads CASSLAGGNTIYF. The CDR3 nucleotides are TGTGCCAGCAGTTTAGCTGGGGGGAACACCATATATTTT.

The CDR3 region has the DNA TGTGCCAGCAGCGCGGGACTTTATACGACAGATACGCAGTATTTT. Its translation: CASSAGLYTTDTQYF. The chain couples TRBV9 to TRBJ2-3, with D perhaps TRBD2 (6 bases). This CDR3 has 15 residues. Per the germline V gene, CDR1 is SGDLS and CDR2 is YYNGEE. Trimming pared 3 bases from V and 3 bases from J, leaving 14 bases between.

This chain links TRBV15 with TRBJ2-1, with TRBD2 matching over 9 bases. After removal of 4 bases from V and 5 bases from J, the junction contained 15 bases not matched to a gene. The CDR3 covers 18 residues. Germline V lookup: CDR1 LNHNV, CDR2 YYDKDF (reference sequence). CDR3 DNA sequence: TGTGCCACCAGCACGTTCGGCTCGACTAGCGGCCATAACAATGAGCAGTTCTTC. It encodes CATSTFGSTSGHNNEQFF.

This chain connects TRBV7-9 to TRBJ1-5, with 9 nucleotides matching TRBD1. The J segment lost 7 bases and the V segment lost 5 bases, leaving 9 bases of the junction unmatched. The CDR3 runs 15 residues. Germline V gives CDR1 SEHNR, CDR2 FQNEAQ (reference sequence). CDR3 sequence reads: CASSPNTGGRQPQHF. Here the CDR3 DNA reads TGTGCCAGCAGCCCCAACACAGGGGGCCGCCAGCCCCAGCATTTT.

J is TRBJ2-5 and V is TRBV24-1, with 9 bases matching TRBD1. Germline V CDR1 and CDR2: KGHDR, SFDVKD. This CDR3 comprises 15 residues. The V gene end was trimmed by 3 bases and the J gene end by 4 bases; junction bases not matched to a gene: 5. CDR3 sequence (DNA): TGTGCCACCAGTGATACCACAGGGGGCCTAGAGACCCAGTACTTC. It encodes CATSDTTGGLETQYF.

This chain links TRBV9 with TRBJ2-1, with TRBD2 matching 10 bases. V shed 3 bases and J 3 bases; nucleotides not matched to a gene: 6. Germline V gives CDR1 SGDLS, CDR2 YYNGEE. The CDR3 runs to 16 residues. The CDR3 nucleotides read TGTGCCAGCAGCGCACAGTTAGCGGGGGGCTACAATGAGCAGTTCTTC. Residues: CASSAQLAGGYNEQFF.

The rearrangement uses TRBV4-3 and TRBJ1-1; D not resolved. Per germline, CDR1 LGHNA and CDR2 YSLEER. The CDR3 totals 15 residues. V was clipped by 4 bases and J by 0 bases, with 12 bases between them. CDR3 DNA: TGCGCCAGCAGCCTGAACAGCCGAATGAACACTGAAGCTTTCTTT. Its protein product is CASSLNSRMNTEAFF.

This clone appeared a single time. The chain is built from TRBV5-6 and TRBJ1-5, with TRBD1 matching over 8 bases. The J segment lost 3 bases and the V segment lost 4 bases, leaving 6 bases of the junction unmatched. CDR1 is SGHDT and CDR2 is YYEEEE in the germline V gene. This CDR3 contains 15 residues. The CDR3 protein is CASSRGQGANQPQHF. The CDR3 DNA sequence: TGTGCCAGCAGCCGAGGACAGGGTGCCAATCAGCCCCAGCATTTT.

In nucleotides, the CDR3 is TGTGCCAGCAGCTCACCGACAAATACTGAAGCTTTCTTT. Protein sequence: CASSSPTNTEAFF. The chain couples TRBV5-4 to TRBJ1-1, with unresolved D. CDR3 size: 13 residues. Germline assignment: CDR1 SGHNT and CDR2 YYREEE (reference sequence). V lost 3 bases, J lost 5 bases, and 11 bases lay in between.

This clone showed up just once. The chain carries TRBV7-8 and TRBJ2-3; 8 positions match TRBD1. CDR3 length: 17 residues. Per the germline V gene, CDR1 is SGHVS and CDR2 is FQNEAQ. The junction had 9 bases not matched to a gene; V was cut back by 1 base and J by 3 bases. The CDR3 protein is CASSLGRQGASTDTQYF. As DNA, the CDR3 is TGTGCCAGCAGCTTAGGACGTCAGGGGGCCTCGACAGATACGCAGTATTTT.

This chain uses TRBV10-1 with TRBJ2-5, with a tentative D call TRBD2 (5 bases). The V end was cut by 3 bases, the J end by 4 bases, with 15 bases between. The CDR3 has 15 residues. Germline values: CDR1 WNHNN, CDR2 SYGVQD (reference sequence). CDR3 residues: CASSDRPGSGETQYF. CDR3 nucleotides: TGCGCCAGCAGTGATCGTCCGGGGTCGGGAGAGACCCAGTACTTC.

The J gene is TRBJ1-4, the V gene TRBV18; perhaps TRBD1 as D (6 bases). The CDR3 has 15 residues. V dropped 3 bases and J dropped 7 bases, with 15 bases sitting between them. CDR1 and CDR2 (germline): KGHSH, LQKENI. The CDR3 bases are TGTGCCAGCTCACCCGAGGGGGTAAGGAGTGAAAAACTGTTTTTT. Amino acid sequence: CASSPEGVRSEKLFF.

This rearrangement joins TRBV12-3 or TRBV12-4 to TRBJ1-5; a weak D match, TRBD1 (5 bases). Trimming took off 8 bases at V and 9 bases at J, with 17 bases between the two ends. The CDR3 loop spans 13 amino acids. The CDR3 loop is CASCVTANAPQHF. CDR3 nucleotide sequence: TGTGCCAGCTGTGTGACAGCCAATGCGCCCCAGCATTTT.

The genes are TRBV18 and TRBJ2-5; 10 bases agree with TRBD2. The germline V gene has CDR1 KGHSH and CDR2 LQKENI. The length of the CDR3 is 19 residues. J lost 1 base, V lost 0 bases, and 11 bases had no gene match. DNA of the CDR3: TGTGCCAGCTCACCACCCCCTCGGGGAAGCGGGAGGGCCCAAGAGACCCAGTACTTC. Its translation: CASSPPPRGSGRAQETQYF.

This chain links TRBV19 with TRBJ1-5, with 8 bases lining up with TRBD1. Germline trimming cut 3 bases from V and 2 bases from J; bases unmatched to any gene: 6. This CDR3 has 16 residues. The germline V gene encodes CDR1 LNHDA and CDR2 SQIVND (reference sequence). CDR3 sequence reads: CASSIQGARGNQPQHF. The CDR3 coding sequence is TGTGCCAGTAGTATCCAGGGGGCGCGCGGCAATCAGCCCCAGCATTTT.

CDR3 in amino acids: CASSHTSLAGGRSTGELFF. CDR3 sequence (DNA): TGCGCCAGCAGCCACACTTCACTAGCGGGGGGCCGGTCCACCGGGGAGCTGTTTTTT. The chain carries TRBV4-1 and TRBJ2-2; 12 nucleotides line up with TRBD2. V was clipped by 3 bases and J by 4 bases; unmatched bases: 12. CDR1 and CDR2 from the germline V gene are MGHRA and YSYEKL. The CDR3 is made up of 19 amino acids.